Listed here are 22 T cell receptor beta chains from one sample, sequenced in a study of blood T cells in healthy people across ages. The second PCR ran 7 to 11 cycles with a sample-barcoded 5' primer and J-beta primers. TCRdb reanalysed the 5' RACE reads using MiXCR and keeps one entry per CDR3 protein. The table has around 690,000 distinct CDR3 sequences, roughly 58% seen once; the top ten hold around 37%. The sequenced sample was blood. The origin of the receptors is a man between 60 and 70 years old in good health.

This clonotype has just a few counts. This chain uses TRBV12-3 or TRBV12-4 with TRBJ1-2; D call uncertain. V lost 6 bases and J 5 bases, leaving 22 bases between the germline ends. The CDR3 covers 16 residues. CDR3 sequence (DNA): TGTGCCAGCAGAGAGAGGACCGGCAAAGGAGGGTATGGCTACACCTTC. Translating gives CASRERTGKGGYGYTF.

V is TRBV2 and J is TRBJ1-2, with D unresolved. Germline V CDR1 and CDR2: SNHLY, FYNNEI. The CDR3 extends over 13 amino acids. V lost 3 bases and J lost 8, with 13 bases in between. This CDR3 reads CASSETVFMGYTF. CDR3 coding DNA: TGTGCCAGCAGTGAGACGGTTTTTATGGGCTACACCTTC.

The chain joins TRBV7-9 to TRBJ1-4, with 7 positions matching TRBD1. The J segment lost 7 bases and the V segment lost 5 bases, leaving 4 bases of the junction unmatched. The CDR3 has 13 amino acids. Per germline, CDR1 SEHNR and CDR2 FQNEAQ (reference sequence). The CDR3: CASSSQGGEKLFF. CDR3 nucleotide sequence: TGTGCCAGCAGCAGCCAGGGGGGTGAAAAACTGTTTTTT.

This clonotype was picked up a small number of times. The CDR3 loop is CATSRDHRGTEQFF. The CDR3 DNA reads as TGTGCCACCAGCAGAGATCATCGGGGCACCGAGCAGTTCTTC. The genes are TRBV15 and TRBJ2-1, with D perhaps being TRBD1 or TRBD2 (5 bases each). The CDR3 spans 14 residues. In germline, CDR1 is LNHNV, CDR2 YYDKDF (reference sequence). V shed 0 bases and J shed 10 bases, with 13 bases lying between them.

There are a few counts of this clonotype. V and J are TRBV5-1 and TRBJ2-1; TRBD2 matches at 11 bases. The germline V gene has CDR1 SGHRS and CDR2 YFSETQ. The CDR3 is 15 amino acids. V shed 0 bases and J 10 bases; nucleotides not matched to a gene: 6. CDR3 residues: CASSLEGLAAREQFF. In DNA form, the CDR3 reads TGCGCCAGCAGCTTGGAGGGACTAGCGGCCCGGGAGCAGTTCTTC.

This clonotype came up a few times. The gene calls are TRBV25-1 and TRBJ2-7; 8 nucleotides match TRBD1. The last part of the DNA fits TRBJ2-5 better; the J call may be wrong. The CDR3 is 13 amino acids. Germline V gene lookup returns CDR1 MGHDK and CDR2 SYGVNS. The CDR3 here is CASSDRDVGTQYF. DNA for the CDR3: TGTGCCAGCTCGGACAGGGACGTAGGGACCCAGTACTTC.

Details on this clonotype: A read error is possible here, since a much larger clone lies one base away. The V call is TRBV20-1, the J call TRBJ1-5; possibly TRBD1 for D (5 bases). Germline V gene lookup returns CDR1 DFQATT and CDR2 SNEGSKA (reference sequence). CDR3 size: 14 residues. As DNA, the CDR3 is TGCAATGCCACCGGGCTGGGGGGGAATCAGCCCCAGCATTTT. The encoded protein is CNATGLGGNQPQHF.

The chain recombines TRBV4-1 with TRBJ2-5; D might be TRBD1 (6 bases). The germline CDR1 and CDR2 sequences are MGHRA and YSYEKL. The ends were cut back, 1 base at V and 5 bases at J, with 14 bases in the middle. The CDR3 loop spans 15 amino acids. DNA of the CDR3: TGCGCCAGCAGCCAAGGGGGGCCTCAGCTGGAGACCCAGTACTTC. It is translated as CASSQGGPQLETQYF.

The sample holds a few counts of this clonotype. The CDR3 DNA follows: TGTGCCAGCAGTTTCGGCGGGGGGGCAGACAATGAGCAGTTCTTC. It encodes CASSFGGGADNEQFF. The rearrangement joins TRBV12-3 or TRBV12-4 to TRBJ2-1; 9 nucleotides line up with TRBD2. This CDR3 region has 15 residues. Trimming removed 3 bases from V and 5 bases from J; junction bases left unmatched: 5.

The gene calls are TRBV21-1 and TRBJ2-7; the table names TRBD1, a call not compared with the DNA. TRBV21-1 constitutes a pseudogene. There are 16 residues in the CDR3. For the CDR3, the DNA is TGTGCCAGCAGCAAATGGACACGGAAAAGGCTTTACGAGCAGTACTTC. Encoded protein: CASSKWTRKRLYEQYF.

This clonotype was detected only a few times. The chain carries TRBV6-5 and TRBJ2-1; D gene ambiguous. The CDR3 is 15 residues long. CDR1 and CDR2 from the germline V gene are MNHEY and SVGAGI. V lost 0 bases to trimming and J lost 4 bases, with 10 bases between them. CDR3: CASSYSKELYNEQFF. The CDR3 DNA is TGTGCCAGCAGTTACTCGAAAGAGCTTTACAATGAGCAGTTCTTC.

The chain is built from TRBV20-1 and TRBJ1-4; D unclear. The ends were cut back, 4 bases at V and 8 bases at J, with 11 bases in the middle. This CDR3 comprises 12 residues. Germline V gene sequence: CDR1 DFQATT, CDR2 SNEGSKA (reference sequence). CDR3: CSANPLKEKLFF. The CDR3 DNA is TGCAGTGCTAACCCCCTGAAAGAAAAACTGTTTTTT.

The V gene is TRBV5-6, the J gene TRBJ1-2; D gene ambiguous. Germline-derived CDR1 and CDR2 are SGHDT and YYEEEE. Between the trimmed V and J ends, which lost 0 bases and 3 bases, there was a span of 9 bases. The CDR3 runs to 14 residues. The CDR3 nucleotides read TGTGCCAGCAGCTTGGTATCGGAATACTATGGCTACACCTTC. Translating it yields CASSLVSEYYGYTF.

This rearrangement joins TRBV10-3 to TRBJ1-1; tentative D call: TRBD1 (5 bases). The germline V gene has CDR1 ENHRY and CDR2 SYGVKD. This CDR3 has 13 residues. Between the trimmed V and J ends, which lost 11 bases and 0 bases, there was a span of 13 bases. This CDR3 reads CAVEKQVNTEAFF. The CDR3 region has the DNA TGTGCCGTCGAAAAACAGGTGAACACTGAAGCTTTCTTT.

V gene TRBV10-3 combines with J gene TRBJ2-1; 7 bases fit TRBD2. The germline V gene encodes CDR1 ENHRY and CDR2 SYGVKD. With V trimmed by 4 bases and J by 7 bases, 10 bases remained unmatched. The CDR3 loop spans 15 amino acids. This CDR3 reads CAISAGTTLGNEQFF. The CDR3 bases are TGTGCCATCAGTGCCGGGACTACCCTTGGGAATGAGCAGTTCTTC.

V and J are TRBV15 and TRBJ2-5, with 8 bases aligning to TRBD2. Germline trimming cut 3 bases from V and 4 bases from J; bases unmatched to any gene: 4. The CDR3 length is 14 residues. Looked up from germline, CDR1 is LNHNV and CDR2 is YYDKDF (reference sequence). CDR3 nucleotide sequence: TGTGCCACCAGCAGGTGGACTAGCAGAGAGACCCAGTACTTC. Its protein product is CATSRWTSRETQYF.

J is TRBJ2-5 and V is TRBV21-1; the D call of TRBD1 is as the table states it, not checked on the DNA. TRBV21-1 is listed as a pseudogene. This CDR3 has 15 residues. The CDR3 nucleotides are TGTGCCAGCAGCAAAGTCGGGACTGGGGAAGAGACCCAGTACTTC. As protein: CASSKVGTGEETQYF.

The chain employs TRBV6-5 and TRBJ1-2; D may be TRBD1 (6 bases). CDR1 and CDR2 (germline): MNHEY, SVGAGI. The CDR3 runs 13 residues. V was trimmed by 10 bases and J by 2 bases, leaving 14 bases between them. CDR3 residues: CATSGHKNYGYTF. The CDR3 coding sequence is TGTGCCACCTCGGGACACAAGAACTATGGCTACACCTTC.

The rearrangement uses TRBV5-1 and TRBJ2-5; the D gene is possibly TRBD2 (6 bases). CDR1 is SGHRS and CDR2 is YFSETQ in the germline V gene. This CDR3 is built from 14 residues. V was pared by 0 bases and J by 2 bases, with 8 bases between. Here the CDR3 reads CASSLGGKQETQYF. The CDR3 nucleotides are TGCGCCAGCAGCTTGGGCGGGAAACAAGAGACCCAGTACTTC.

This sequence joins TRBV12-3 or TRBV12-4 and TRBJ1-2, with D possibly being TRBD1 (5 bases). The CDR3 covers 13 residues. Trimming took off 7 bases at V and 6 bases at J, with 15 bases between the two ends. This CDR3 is CASTTREGNGYTF. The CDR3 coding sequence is TGTGCCAGCACCACAAGGGAGGGGAATGGCTACACCTTC.

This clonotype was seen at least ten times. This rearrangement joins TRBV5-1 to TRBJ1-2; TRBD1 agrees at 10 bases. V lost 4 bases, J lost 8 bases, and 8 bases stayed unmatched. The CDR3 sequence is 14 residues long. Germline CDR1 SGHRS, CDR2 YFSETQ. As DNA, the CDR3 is TGCGCCAGCAGCGGAACGACAGGGGGCTACGGCTACACCTTC. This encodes CASSGTTGGYGYTF.

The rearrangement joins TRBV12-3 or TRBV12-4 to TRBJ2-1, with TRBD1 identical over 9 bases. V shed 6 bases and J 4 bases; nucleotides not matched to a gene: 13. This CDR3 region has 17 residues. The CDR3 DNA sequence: TGTGCCAGCAGCCCCACCACCGGGACAGGGAGTTACAATGAGCAGTTCTTC. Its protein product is CASSPTTGTGSYNEQFF.